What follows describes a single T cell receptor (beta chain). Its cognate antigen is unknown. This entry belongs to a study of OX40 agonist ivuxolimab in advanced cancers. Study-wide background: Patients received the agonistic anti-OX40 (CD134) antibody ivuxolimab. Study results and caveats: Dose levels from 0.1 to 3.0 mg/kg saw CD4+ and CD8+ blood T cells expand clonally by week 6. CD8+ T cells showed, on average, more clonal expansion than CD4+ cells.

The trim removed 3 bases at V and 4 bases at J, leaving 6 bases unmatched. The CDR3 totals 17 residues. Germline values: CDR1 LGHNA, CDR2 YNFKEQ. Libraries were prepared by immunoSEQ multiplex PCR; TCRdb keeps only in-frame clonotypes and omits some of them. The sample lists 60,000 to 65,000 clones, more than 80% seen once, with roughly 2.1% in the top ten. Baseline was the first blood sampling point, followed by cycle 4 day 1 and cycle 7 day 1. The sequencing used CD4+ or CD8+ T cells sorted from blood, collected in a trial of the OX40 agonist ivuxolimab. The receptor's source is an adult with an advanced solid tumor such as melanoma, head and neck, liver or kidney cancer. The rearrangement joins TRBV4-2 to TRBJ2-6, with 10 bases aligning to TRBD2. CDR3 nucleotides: TGTGCCAGCAGCCAGGCTAGCGGGAGAACCGGGGCCAACGTCCTGACTTTC. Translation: CASSQASGRTGANVLTF.